These 13 T cell receptor beta chains were all obtained from the same sample, sequenced in a study of molecular identifiers for immune sequencing clone quantification. From the PCR reads, TCRdb called clonotypes with MiXCR, one entry per CDR3 protein. The sample has some 580,000 distinct CDR3 sequences, 25% seen once. The sample consisted of naive CD8+ T cells from blood, with Jurkat cell RNA spiked in. The subset is: FACS-sorted CD8+CD4-CCR7+CD45RA+ naive T cells. These receptors were obtained from a human donor in good health. Some libraries in this study had Jurkat cell RNA spiked in.

On this clonotype: One end of the junction does not line up with germline, which may come from a read error. V and J are TRBV12-3 or TRBV12-4 and TRBJ2-3, with 11 nucleotides matching TRBD2. The CDR3 has 16 amino acids. DNA for the CDR3: TGTGCCAGCAGTATCCTTCTAGCGGGGGGAAAAGTTACGCAGTACTTT. This sequence encodes CASSILLAGGKVTQYF.

The rearrangement joins TRBV21-1 to TRBJ1-5. TRBV21-1 constitutes a pseudogene. The CDR3 sequence is 14 residues long. CDR3 sequence reads: CASSPQGHNQPQHF. CDR3 nucleotide sequence: TGTGCCAGCAGCCCTCAGGGCCACAATCAGCCCCAGCATTTT.

Worth noting for this clonotype: A much more abundant neighbour one base away suggests this may be a read error. V is TRBV4-3 and J is TRBJ2-3; D is uncertain. CDR1 and CDR2 (germline): LGHNA, YSLEER. This CDR3 spans 16 amino acids. CDR3 nucleotide sequence: TGCGCCCGCAGCCAAGATCTGGGCAGGCCGACAGATACGCAGTATTTT. This encodes CARSQDLGRPTDTQYF.

This clonotype came up many times. This sequence joins TRBV9 and TRBJ1-5, with D perhaps matching TRBD1 (5 bases). CDR1 SGDLS and CDR2 YYNGEE come from the germline V gene. Trimming cost V 2 bases and J 7 bases, with 13 bases left between them. The CDR3 totals 14 residues. The CDR3 bases are TGTGCCAGCAGCGTTGCTTCCGACAGCCAGCCCCAGCATTTT. Translation: CASSVASDSQPQHF.

This clonotype has only a few counts. V and J are TRBV5-6 and TRBJ2-2; possibly TRBD1 for D (6 bases). The CDR3 extends over 15 amino acids. With 4 bases removed from V and 1 base from J, the gap between germline ends came to 11 bases. Germline values: CDR1 SGHDT, CDR2 YYEEEE. The CDR3 loop reads CASSPGQVNTGELFF. CDR3 DNA sequence: TGTGCCAGCAGCCCGGGACAAGTGAACACCGGGGAGCTGTTTTTT.

To note about this clonotype: Likely a read error: the CDR3 ends without its conserved phenylalanine or tryptophan. V usage is TRBV27 and J usage is TRBJ1-1, with 9 bases that match TRBD1. V gave up 6 bases and J gave up 4 bases; unmatched junction bases: 9. This CDR3 is built from 15 residues. Germline CDR1 reads MNHEY; CDR2 reads SMNVEV (reference sequence). For the CDR3, the DNA is TGTGCCAGCAGACCGAAAGACAGGGGGTTCACTGAAGCTTTCTAT. As protein: CASRPKDRGFTEAFY.

This clonotype was observed at least ten times. The chain carries TRBV12-3 or TRBV12-4 and TRBJ1-5, with D unclear. Trimming cost V 1 base and J 1 base, with 8 bases left between them. This CDR3 contains 15 residues. The CDR3 DNA reads TGTGCCAGCAGTTTAGGGTGGGAGAGCAATCAGCCCCAGCATTTT. It is translated as CASSLGWESNQPQHF.

This clonotype was found a few times. This rearrangement joins TRBV28 to TRBJ2-7, with D perhaps matching TRBD2 (6 bases). CDR3 length: 13 residues. Germline CDR1 reads MDHEN; CDR2 reads SYDVKM. V was pared by 3 bases and J by 3 bases, with 9 bases between. The CDR3 region is CASSFADYYEQYF. In nucleotides, the CDR3 is TGTGCCAGCAGTTTTGCGGACTACTACGAGCAGTACTTC.

This clonotype was counted at least ten times. V gene TRBV27 combines with J gene TRBJ2-5; the D gene is possibly TRBD2 (5 bases). The CDR3 contains 12 residues. The ends were cut back, 3 bases at V and 4 bases at J, with 6 bases in the middle. CDR1 and CDR2 from the germline V gene are MNHEY and SMNVEV (reference sequence). CDR3 amino acids: CASSFEGETQYF. CDR3 bases: TGTGCCAGCAGTTTTGAGGGAGAGACCCAGTACTTC.

With respect to this clonotype: The junction does not match germline at one end; this may be a read error. The genes are TRBV19 and TRBJ1-1, with unresolved D. Germline-derived CDR1 and CDR2 are LNHDA and SQIVND (reference sequence). The CDR3 consists of 13 residues. CDR3: CASSIMSGSEALF. As DNA, the CDR3 is TGTGCCAGTAGTATTATGTCCGGAAGCGAAGCTCTCTTT.

The chain is built from TRBV7-9 and TRBJ1-1, with D uncertain. The ends were cut back, 5 bases at V and 3 bases at J, with 13 bases in the middle. The CDR3 runs 14 residues. Germline CDR1 SEHNR, CDR2 FQNEAQ (reference sequence). CDR3 region: CASSKRTVDTEAFF. CDR3 bases: TGTGCCAGCAGCAAAAGGACGGTGGACACTGAAGCTTTCTTT.

The table lists this clonotype with many counts. The chain is built from TRBV29-1 and TRBJ1-3, with 11 bases that match TRBD1. The junction had 7 bases not matched to a gene; V was cut back by 2 bases and J by 1 base. Germline V gene lookup returns CDR1 SQVTM and CDR2 ANQGSEA. The CDR3 runs to 17 residues. Here the CDR3 reads CSVELADRGRSGNTIYF. The CDR3 DNA is TGCAGCGTTGAATTAGCGGACAGGGGGCGTTCTGGAAACACCATATATTTT.

With regard to this clonotype: Relative to the germline gene, one junction end is altered; a read error may explain this. V usage is TRBV12-3 or TRBV12-4 and J usage is TRBJ1-2; tentative D call: TRBD1 (5 bases). CDR3 length: 14 residues. CDR3 region: CAGSFWGLNYGYTF. DNA of the CDR3: TGTGCCGGCAGTTTTTGGGGGTTGAACTATGGCTACACCTTC.